This T cell receptor beta chain is from a study of T cell responses to AZD1222 COVID-19 vaccine (dated by TCRdb to the early 2020s). Regarding the research as a whole: Because spike-specific TCR depth and breadth did not differ between the two schedules, AZD1222 recipients who got a second dose at roughly 4 weeks were pooled with those who got a second dose at roughly 12 weeks. A total of 230 to 250 trial participants underwent TCR sequencing, of whom roughly 210 had received two doses of AZD1222 and about 25 had received two doses of the MenACWY control vaccine. Trial participants were enrolled by age into subgroups of 18-55, 56-69 and 70-plus years, and about 150, 27 and 61 TCR-sequenced participants, respectively, were included in these subgroups.

According to the study, the label for this sample's time point signals: baseline before first vaccination. Samples from vaccinated people were obtained from the UK trials COV001 and COV002, which included a single-blind randomized controlled phase 2/3 trial of AZD1222 (ChAdOx1 nCoV-19) in healthy adults. Trial participant PBMC samples were collected at day 0 and day 28 after the second dose for TCRbeta chain sequencing. Comment on this clone: Its binding antigen is unknown. No base-level quality is on record; no much larger clone is a single base apart.

Unmatched junction bases come to 10, with V trimmed by 6 bases and J by 7 bases. The CDR3 runs 15 amino acids, cysteine and phenylalanine included. CDR3 DNA only is kept here, 45 bases in frame from base 1. From the germline V gene (reference sequence), CDR1 is LNHDA and CDR2 is SQIVND. The paper's findings and limits, for the study overall: Conclusions about previously exposed vaccinees were limited because only six or seven AZD1222 recipients were SARS-CoV-2 seropositive at baseline. CD4 TCRs associated with the vaccine covered the entire spike protein, and the dominant responses were in regions 160-218 and 743-854. After two AZD1222 doses, spike-specific TCR breadth and depth were significantly higher than at day 0 and than in MenACWY recipients. Most participants were white British and females outnumbered males, and the authors suggested that clonal diversity may have been underestimated. Nearly half of unique spike-specific TCRs reportedly recognized epitopes outside regions mutated in the B.1.351 and B.1.1.7 variants. The 56-69-year group was small, and its depth increase did not reach significance, likely because of low power. No day 14 peak-response samples were available, so repertoires were characterized only after the peak T cell response.

The CDR3 regions of human TCRbeta chains were analyzed by immunosequencing. The authors' pipeline ran thus. TCRs in the repertoires were compared against a reference library of SARS-CoV-2-specific TCRs that had been generated with the MIRA antigen-specificity platform. Breadth was defined as the fraction of unique TCRs that were SARS-CoV-2-associated. Depth was defined as the fraction of total T cells that were SARS-CoV-2-associated. Each spike-specific TCR was assigned to its reactive spike region and to a CD4 or CD8 class using the MIRA data. Log10-transformed breadth and depth values were compared by one-way ANOVA with Sidak's multiple comparisons tests. TCRdb's version of the immuneACCESS table is confined to in-frame rearrangements and falls short of the full clone set. An unresolved V gene accounts for under half of the shortfall where checked; the remainder is of unknown origin. Clonal size and the V and J genes are those of that table, whereas D and trimming came from the DNA. A total of about 140,000 clones appear in this sample, roughly 92% of them only once. The ten top clones hold approximately 5.4% of the sample.

The receptor comes from an adult in good health. The chain joins TRBV19 to TRBJ2-1; 9 bases in between match TRBD2. The sequencing used peripheral blood, collected on day 0 of AZD1222 vaccination. The CDR3 is CASSSLAGRRNEQFF. The sequenced DNA is TGTGCCAGTAGCTCACTAGCGGGTAGGAGGAATGAGCAGTTCTTC. Outside the CDR3, residues come from the reference TRBV19 and TRBJ2-1 proteins, so the full variable domain is: DGGITQSPKYLFRKEGQNVTLSCEQNLNHDAMYWYRQDPGQGLRLIYYSQIVNDFQKGDIAEGYSVSREKKESFPLTVTSAQKNPTAFYLCASSSLAGRRNEQFFGPGTRLTVL.